This is a list of T cell receptor beta chains from one sample in a study of shared T cell receptors in the human thymus. Assay used: immunoSEQ multiplex PCR; TCRdb lists only in-frame clones, some missing. The table records some 720,000 clones, 85% to 90% of them present only once. These data were likewise used in another study, on human thymus T cells.

Sequenced sample: thymocytes. The receptors here all came from a boy in the first two years of life with a congenital heart defect. The CDR3 runs from the conserved cysteine through the conserved F or W. The D gene is left open where the match is weak. Size is stated for part of the rows, as once, few or many counts, or as a class when the clone is expanded.

V: TRBV7-2; size: once; J: TRBJ2-1; D: TRBD2; CDR3: CASRPEGTSGSSYNEQFF; DNA: TGTGCCAGCAGACCAGAAGGGACTAGCGGGAGTTCCTACAATGAGCAGTTCTTC
V: TRBV4-1; size: few; J: TRBJ1-1; D: TRBD1; CDR3: CASKIEGARTEAFF; DNA: TGCGCCAGCAAGATAGAGGGGGCGAGAACTGAAGCTTTCTTT
V: TRBV6-5; size: NA; J: TRBJ1-1; D: TRBD1; CDR3: CASSPGTGGDTEAFF; DNA: TGTGCCAGCAGTCCCGGGACAGGGGGGGACACTGAAGCTTTCTTT
V: TRBV4-1; size: NA; J: TRBJ2-7; D: TRBD1; CDR3: CASSQDLAYPDRGRDEQYF; DNA: TGCGCCAGCAGCCAAGATCTCGCTTACCCCGACAGGGGGCGCGACGAGCAGTACTTC
V: TRBV7-2; size: NA; J: TRBJ2-3; D: NA; CDR3: CASSPGFRVGTDTQYF; DNA: TGTGCCAGCAGCCCAGGGTTCAGGGTAGGGACAGATACGCAGTATTTT
V: TRBV27; size: NA; J: TRBJ2-3; D: NA; CDR3: CASSLRAWTDPTDTQYF; DNA: TGTGCCAGCAGTTTAAGGGCATGGACAGATCCCACAGATACGCAGTATTTT
V: TRBV2; size: NA; J: TRBJ2-7; D: NA; CDR3: CASSDNEQYF; DNA: TGTGCCAGCAGTGACAACGAGCAGTACTTC
V: TRBV2; size: NA; J: TRBJ1-5; D: NA; CDR3: CASSEGQNLYSNQPQHF; DNA: TGTGCCAGCAGTGAAGGGCAGAATCTGTATAGCAATCAGCCCCAGCATTTT
V: TRBV7-9; size: NA; J: TRBJ2-1; D: TRBD1; CDR3: CASSLGQGRYNEQFF; DNA: TGTGCCAGCAGCTTGGGACAGGGGCGTTACAATGAGCAGTTCTTC
V: TRBV5-1; size: NA; J: TRBJ2-1; D: NA; CDR3: CASSLARGNEQFF; DNA: TGCGCCAGCAGCTTGGCCCGGGGCAATGAGCAGTTCTTC
V: TRBV25-1; size: NA; J: TRBJ1-1; D: NA; CDR3: CASSEWRGRKNTEAFF; DNA: TGTGCCAGCAGTGAATGGCGGGGACGGAAGAACACTGAAGCTTTCTTT
V: TRBV18; size: NA; J: TRBJ1-2; D: TRBD1; CDR3: CASSPPGPTFRDRDGYTF; DNA: TGTGCCAGCTCACCACCCGGCCCTACATTCCGGGACAGGGATGGCTACACCTTC
V: TRBV6-1; size: NA; J: TRBJ2-7; D: TRBD1; CDR3: CASSNRDRGLYEQYF; DNA: TGTGCCAGCAGTAACCGGGACAGGGGGCTCTACGAGCAGTACTTC
V: TRBV14; size: NA; J: TRBJ2-3; D: NA; CDR3: CASSQAGSRSSDTQYF; DNA: TGTGCCAGCAGCCAAGCTGGCTCTCGTAGCTCAGATACGCAGTATTTT
V: TRBV5-4; size: NA; J: TRBJ2-3; D: NA; CDR3: CASSPEGDRPDTQYF; DNA: TGTGCCAGCAGCCCCGAGGGGGACCGGCCAGATACGCAGTATTTT
V: TRBV18; size: NA; J: TRBJ2-2; D: NA; CDR3: CASSPASGTGELFF; DNA: TGTGCCAGCTCACCGGCGAGCGGCACCGGGGAGCTGTTTTTT
V: TRBV27; size: NA; J: TRBJ2-3; D: NA; CDR3: CASSSQDTYFTDTQYF; DNA: TGTGCCAGCAGTTCGCAGGACACCTACTTCACAGATACGCAGTATTTT
V: TRBV29-1; size: once; J: TRBJ2-3; D: TRBD2; CDR3: CSVPSGSSTDTQYF; DNA: TGCAGCGTCCCAAGCGGGAGTAGCACAGATACGCAGTATTTT
V: TRBV6-1; size: NA; J: TRBJ1-2; D: TRBD1; CDR3: CASSEDRGWRGYTF; DNA: TGTGCCAGCAGTGAGGACAGGGGTTGGAGAGGCTACACCTTC
V: TRBV28; size: few; J: TRBJ2-1; D: NA; CDR3: CASSLTPRQGSIYEQFF; DNA: TGTGCCAGCAGTTTGACGCCCCGCCAGGGGAGTATTTATGAGCAGTTCTTC
V: TRBV18; size: NA; J: TRBJ1-5; D: NA; CDR3: CASSPEGPNQPQHF; DNA: TGTGCCAGCTCACCGGAGGGCCCTAATCAGCCCCAGCATTTT
V: TRBV28; size: few; J: TRBJ2-7; D: TRBD2; CDR3: CASSSGSGYEQYF; DNA: TGTGCCAGCAGCAGCGGGAGTGGCTACGAGCAGTACTTC
V: TRBV10-1; size: NA; J: TRBJ1-1; D: NA; CDR3: CASSDHPNTEAFF; DNA: TGCGCCAGCAGTGATCATCCGAACACTGAAGCTTTCTTT
V: TRBV19; size: NA; J: TRBJ2-5; D: NA; CDR3: CASFIGLESEETQYF; DNA: TGTGCCAGTTTTATTGGGTTGGAGTCCGAAGAGACCCAGTACTTC
V: TRBV11-2; size: NA; J: TRBJ2-7; D: TRBD2; CDR3: CASSLWVAGDYEQYF; DNA: TGTGCCAGCAGCTTATGGGTAGCGGGGGACTACGAGCAGTACTTC
V: TRBV6-6; size: few; J: TRBJ2-7; D: TRBD1; CDR3: CASSPRRGLLTYEQYF; DNA: TGTGCCAGCAGTCCCCGCAGGGGGCTTCTAACCTACGAGCAGTACTTC
V: TRBV5-6; size: NA; J: TRBJ2-3; D: TRBD2; CDR3: CASSLRAGRGTQYF; DNA: TGTGCCAGCAGCTTGCGAGCGGGAAGAGGTACGCAGTATTTT
V: TRBV4-3; size: NA; J: TRBJ2-7; D: TRBD2; CDR3: CASSQDPGRVYEQYF; DNA: TGCGCCAGCAGCCAAGATCCAGGGAGGGTCTACGAGCAGTACTTC
V: TRBV4-2; size: NA; J: TRBJ2-7; D: NA; CDR3: CASSQLRRGVAGAGSYEQYF; DNA: TGTGCCAGCAGCCAACTGAGGAGGGGGGTTGCGGGAGCGGGGTCTTACGAGCAGTACTTC
V: TRBV4-3; size: NA; J: TRBJ2-1; D: TRBD2; CDR3: CASSQEGSRGGGPFSSYNEQFF; DNA: TGCGCCAGCAGCCAAGAGGGTTCTCGTGGGGGAGGGCCCTTTAGCTCCTACAATGAGCAGTTCTTC
V: TRBV9; size: NA; J: TRBJ1-2; D: NA; CDR3: CASSVEEGLNYGYTF; DNA: TGTGCCAGCAGCGTAGAAGAGGGCCTAAACTATGGCTACACCTTC
V: TRBV30; size: NA; J: TRBJ2-1; D: TRBD2; CDR3: CAWTGEGHRLYNEQFF; DNA: TGTGCCTGGACGGGGGAGGGCCATCGCCTATACAATGAGCAGTTCTTC
V: TRBV14; size: NA; J: TRBJ2-7; D: TRBD2; CDR3: CASSQAAASGGSYEQYF; DNA: TGTGCCAGCAGCCAGGCTGCCGCTAGCGGGGGATCCTACGAGCAGTACTTC
V: TRBV30; size: NA; J: TRBJ2-7; D: TRBD2; CDR3: CAWRPMEGGEQYF; DNA: TGTGCCTGGAGGCCCATGGAGGGAGGGGAGCAGTACTTC
V: TRBV25-1; size: NA; J: TRBJ2-3; D: TRBD1; CDR3: CASSLSDRGQADTQYF; DNA: TGTGCCAGCAGCCTTTCGGACAGGGGGCAGGCAGATACGCAGTATTTT
V: TRBV4-1; size: few; J: TRBJ1-3; D: NA; CDR3: CASSQITGFGNTIYF; DNA: TGCGCCAGCAGCCAAATTACAGGGTTCGGAAACACCATATATTTT
V: TRBV9; size: once; J: TRBJ2-7; D: TRBD1; CDR3: CASSVDRGYEQYF; DNA: TGTGCCAGCAGCGTCGACAGGGGCTACGAGCAGTACTTC
V: TRBV19; size: NA; J: TRBJ2-2; D: TRBD2; CDR3: CASSMAGGPTGELFF; DNA: TGTGCCAGTAGTATGGCGGGAGGGCCCACCGGGGAGCTGTTTTTT
V: TRBV28; size: NA; J: TRBJ2-1; D: NA; CDR3: CASSLWGTRDLYNEQFF; DNA: TGTGCCAGCAGTTTATGGGGCACGCGGGACCTCTACAATGAGCAGTTCTTC
V: TRBV28; size: NA; J: TRBJ2-7; D: TRBD2; CDR3: CASREGPEQYF; DNA: TGTGCCAGCCGGGAGGGCCCCGAGCAGTACTTC
V: TRBV11-2; size: NA; J: TRBJ2-7; D: TRBD1; CDR3: CASSRDRGRSYEQYF; DNA: TGTGCCAGCAGTCGCGACAGGGGGCGGTCCTACGAGCAGTACTTC
V: TRBV19; size: NA; J: TRBJ1-5; D: NA; CDR3: CASSIDGHNQPQHF; DNA: TGTGCCAGTAGTATAGATGGACATAATCAGCCCCAGCATTTT
V: TRBV25-1; size: NA; J: TRBJ2-2; D: TRBD1; CDR3: CASSVPGTGGRWGELFF; DNA: TGTGCCAGCAGTGTACCCGGGACAGGGGGCCGTTGGGGGGAGCTGTTTTTT
V: TRBV2; size: NA; J: TRBJ1-1; D: TRBD1; CDR3: CASSGQGARGNTEAFF; DNA: TGTGCCAGCAGTGGGCAGGGGGCGAGGGGGAACACTGAAGCTTTCTTT
V: TRBV27; size: once; J: TRBJ2-5; D: NA; CDR3: CASSLSTTGGPEQYF; DNA: TGTGCCAGCAGCTTATCGACCACCGGCGGCCCGGAGCAGTACTTC
V: TRBV11-1; size: NA; J: TRBJ2-1; D: NA; CDR3: CASSLAGLPNEQFF; DNA: TGTGCCAGCAGCTTAGCGGGGCTCCCTAATGAGCAGTTCTTC
V: TRBV5-6; size: NA; J: TRBJ2-7; D: NA; CDR3: CASSLDSPSGSYEQYF; DNA: TGTGCCAGCAGCTTGGACAGTCCAAGTGGGTCTTACGAGCAGTACTTC
V: TRBV7-6; size: NA; J: TRBJ1-3; D: NA; CDR3: CASSLAASRSTIYF; DNA: TGTGCCAGCAGCTTAGCTGCTTCTCGCAGCACCATATATTTT
V: TRBV5-1; size: NA; J: TRBJ2-2; D: NA; CDR3: CASSRLSSVGELFF; DNA: TGCGCCAGCAGCCGACTGTCTTCAGTCGGGGAGCTGTTTTTT
V: TRBV5-4; size: NA; J: TRBJ1-1; D: TRBD1; CDR3: CASSLGDRANRLNTEAFF; DNA: TGTGCCAGCAGCTTGGGGGACAGAGCGAACAGATTGAACACTGAAGCTTTCTTT
V: TRBV6-5; size: NA; J: TRBJ1-5; D: NA; CDR3: CASNPSGNSNQPQHF; DNA: TGTGCCAGCAACCCCAGCGGAAATAGCAATCAGCCCCAGCATTTT